Each of the 5 T cell receptor beta chains below was sequenced from the same sample in a study of cytomegalovirus exposure and HLA in healthy donors. The PCR had 60 Vbeta and 13 Jbeta primers. The table came from immunoSEQ multiplex PCR; TCRdb's copy has only in-frame clones and leaves some out. The sample lists 75,000 to 100,000 clones; 76% were seen once. The source material was PBMCs. The receptors here all came from a woman aged 55 to 70 in good health and CMV-seropositive.

The chain has TRBV19 and TRBJ2-2; D remains ambiguous. CDR1 and CDR2 (germline): LNHDA, SQIVND (reference sequence). Trimming cost V 4 bases and J 0 bases, with 15 bases left between them. This CDR3 comprises 17 residues. The DNA of the CDR3 is TGTGCCAGTAGTACCCGCCACGTCTCTACGAACACCGGGGAGCTGTTTTTT. Amino acid sequence: CASSTRHVSTNTGELFF.

The chain couples TRBV5-4 to TRBJ2-7; 7 bases line up with TRBD2. The ends lost 0 bases at V and 0 bases at J; junction bases unmatched: 3. The CDR3 totals 15 residues. CDR1 is SGHNT, CDR2 YYREEE, per germline (reference sequence). The chain's CDR3 is CASSLAASGSYEQYF. The CDR3 coding sequence is TGTGCCAGCAGCTTGGCGGCTAGCGGCTCCTACGAGCAGTACTTC.

The V gene is TRBV19, the J gene TRBJ1-2, with 7 bases identical to TRBD1. The ends lost 5 bases at V and 4 bases at J; junction bases unmatched: 4. The CDR3 covers 13 residues. Germline V gene lookup returns CDR1 LNHDA and CDR2 SQIVND (reference sequence). The CDR3 region has the DNA TGTGCCAGTAGTCCGGGACAGCTCTATGGCTACACCTTC. This codes for CASSPGQLYGYTF.

The genes are TRBV11-2 and TRBJ2-3; D is perhaps TRBD2 (6 bases). CDR3 size: 14 residues. V was cut by 5 bases and J by 5 bases, with 14 bases left in between. The germline CDR1 and CDR2 sequences are SGHAT and FQNNGV. CDR3 DNA: TGTGCCAGCAGCCGCCGGGGGAGTCAAGATACGCAGTATTTT. It translates to CASSRRGSQDTQYF.

The rearrangement links TRBV11-3 to TRBJ2-5, with unresolved D. Trimming pared 2 bases from V and 4 bases from J, leaving 5 bases between. Germline values: CDR1 SGHNT, CDR2 YENEEA. This CDR3 contains 12 residues. The CDR3 protein is CASSLNGETQYF. As DNA, the CDR3 is TGTGCCAGCAGCTTAAACGGAGAGACCCAGTACTTC. Based on the CDR3 plus reference TRBV11-3 and TRBJ2-5, the full variable domain is EAGVVQSPRYKIIEKKQPVAFWCNPISGHNTLYWYLQNLGQGPELLIRYENEEAVDDSQLPKDRFSAERLKGVDSTLKIQPAELGDSAVYLCASSLNGETQYFGPGTRLLVL.